Given below is one T cell receptor (beta chain) in context. The antigen is unknown. TCRdb reprocessed the 5' RACE reads via MiXCR and lists one record per CDR3 protein. The repertoire holds 700,000 or so distinct CDR3 sequences, 8.5% to 9% seen once, with approximately 0.94% in the top ten. The CDR3 length is 15 residues. In germline, CDR1 is SEHNR, CDR2 FQNEAQ (reference sequence). Unmatched junction bases numbered 7, after V lost 5 bases and J lost 1 base. This entry belongs to a study of identical twins. Study-level points and caveats: Beta clonotypes that were abundant in cord blood contained fewer insertions, a pattern absent from memory repertoires.

The same specimen was also included in a second study, on yellow fever vaccine responses in identical twins. From that study: Vaccine-induced T cell responses in twins were reportedly observed to appear partly convergent, partly personalized.

V gene TRBV7-9 combines with J gene TRBJ2-5, with TRBD2 identical over 7 bases. Sequenced input: PBMCs. This TCR derives from a young woman in good health. CDR3 DNA: TGTGCCAGCAGCGATTACCGGGGGGTCCAAGAGACCCAGTACTTC. Translated: CASSDYRGVQETQYF.